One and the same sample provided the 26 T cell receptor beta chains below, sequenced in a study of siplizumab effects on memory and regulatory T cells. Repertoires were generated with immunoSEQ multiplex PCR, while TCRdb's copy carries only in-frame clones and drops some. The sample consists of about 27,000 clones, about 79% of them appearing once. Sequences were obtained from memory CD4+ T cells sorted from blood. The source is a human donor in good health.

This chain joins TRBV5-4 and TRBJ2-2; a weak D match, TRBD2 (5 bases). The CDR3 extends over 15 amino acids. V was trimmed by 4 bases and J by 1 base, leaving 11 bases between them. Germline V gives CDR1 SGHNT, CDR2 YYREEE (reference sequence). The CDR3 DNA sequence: TGTGCCAGCAGCCAAGGACTCAGGAACACCGGGGAGCTGTTTTTT. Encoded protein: CASSQGLRNTGELFF.

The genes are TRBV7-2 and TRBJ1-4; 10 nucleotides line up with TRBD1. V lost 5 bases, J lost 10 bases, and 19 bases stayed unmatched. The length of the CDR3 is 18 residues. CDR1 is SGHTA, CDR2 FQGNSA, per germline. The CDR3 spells CASSPAPYRDRGLVKLFF. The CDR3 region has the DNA TGTGCCAGCAGCCCCGCCCCATACCGGGACAGGGGACTTGTAAAACTGTTTTTT.

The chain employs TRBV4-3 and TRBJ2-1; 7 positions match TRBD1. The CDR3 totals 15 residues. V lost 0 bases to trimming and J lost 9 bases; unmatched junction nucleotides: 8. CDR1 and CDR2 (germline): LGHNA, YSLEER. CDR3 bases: TGCGCCAGCAGCCAAGAGCAGGGGGTGTGGACTGAGCAGTTCTTC. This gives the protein CASSQEQGVWTEQFF.

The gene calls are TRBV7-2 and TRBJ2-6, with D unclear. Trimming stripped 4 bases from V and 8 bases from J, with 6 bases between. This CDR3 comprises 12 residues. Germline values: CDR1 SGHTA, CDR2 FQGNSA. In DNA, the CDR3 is TGTGCCAGCAGCTCAGATACCAACGTCCTGACTTTC. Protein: CASSSDTNVLTF.

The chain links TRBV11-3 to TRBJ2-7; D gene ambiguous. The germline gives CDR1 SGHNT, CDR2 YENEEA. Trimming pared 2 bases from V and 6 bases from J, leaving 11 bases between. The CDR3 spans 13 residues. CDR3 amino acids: CASSLTRRSEQYF. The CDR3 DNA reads TGTGCCAGCAGCTTAACCCGCAGGAGCGAGCAGTACTTC.

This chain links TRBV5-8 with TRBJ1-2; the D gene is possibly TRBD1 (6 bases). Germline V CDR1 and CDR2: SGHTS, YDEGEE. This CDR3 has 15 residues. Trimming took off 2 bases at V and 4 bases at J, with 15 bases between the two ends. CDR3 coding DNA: TGTGCCAGCAGCTTTTCAGGGGTTGGTACCTATGGCTACACCTTC. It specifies CASSFSGVGTYGYTF.

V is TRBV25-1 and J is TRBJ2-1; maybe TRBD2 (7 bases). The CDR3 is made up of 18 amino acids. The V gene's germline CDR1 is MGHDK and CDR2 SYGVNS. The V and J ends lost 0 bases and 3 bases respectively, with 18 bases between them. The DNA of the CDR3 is TGTGCCAGCAGTGAATATGGGCGGGGGCCTCGGGACTACAATGAGCAGTTCTTC. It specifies CASSEYGRGPRDYNEQFF.

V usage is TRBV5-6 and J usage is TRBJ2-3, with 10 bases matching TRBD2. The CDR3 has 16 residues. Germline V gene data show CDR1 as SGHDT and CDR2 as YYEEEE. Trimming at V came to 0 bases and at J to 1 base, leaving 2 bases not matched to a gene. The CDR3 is CASSLVGTSGTDTQYF. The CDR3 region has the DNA TGTGCCAGCAGCTTGGTTGGGACTAGCGGCACAGATACGCAGTATTTT.

The CDR3 DNA is TGTGCCAGCAGAGGGACACTTGCCTACGAGCAGTACTTC. It codes for CASRGTLAYEQYF. The J gene is TRBJ2-7, the V gene TRBV2; perhaps TRBD1 as D (6 bases). The CDR3 is made up of 13 amino acids. Germline V CDR1 and CDR2: SNHLY, FYNNEI. Between the trimmed V and J ends, which lost 6 bases and 2 bases, there was a span of 11 bases.

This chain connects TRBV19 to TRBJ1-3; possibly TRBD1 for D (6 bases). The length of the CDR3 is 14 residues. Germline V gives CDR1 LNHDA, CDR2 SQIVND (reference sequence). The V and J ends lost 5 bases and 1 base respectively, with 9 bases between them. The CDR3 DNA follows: TGTGCCAGTAGTTTAGGGGGGTCTGGAAACACCATATATTTT. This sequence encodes CASSLGGSGNTIYF.

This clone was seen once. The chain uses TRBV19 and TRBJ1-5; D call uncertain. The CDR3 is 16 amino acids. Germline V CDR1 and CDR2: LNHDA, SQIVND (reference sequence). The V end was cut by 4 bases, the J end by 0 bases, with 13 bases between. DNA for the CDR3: TGTGCCAGTAGTAGGCAGGAATCGCCTAGCAATCAGCCCCAGCATTTT. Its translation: CASSRQESPSNQPQHF.

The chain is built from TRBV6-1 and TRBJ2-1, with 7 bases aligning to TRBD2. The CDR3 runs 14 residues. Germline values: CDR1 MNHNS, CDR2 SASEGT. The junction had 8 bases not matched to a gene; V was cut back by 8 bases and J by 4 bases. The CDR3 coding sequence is TGTGCCAGCGTCGTGAGCGGGGTGTACAATGAGCAGTTCTTC. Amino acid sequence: CASVVSGVYNEQFF.

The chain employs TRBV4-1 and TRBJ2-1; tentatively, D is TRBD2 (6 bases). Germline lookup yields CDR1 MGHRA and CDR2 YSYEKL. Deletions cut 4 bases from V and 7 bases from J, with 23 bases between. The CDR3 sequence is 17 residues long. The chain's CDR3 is CASSRGGVAVLGNEQFF. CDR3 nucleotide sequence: TGCGCCAGCAGCCGAGGCGGGGTAGCGGTCTTGGGGAATGAGCAGTTCTTC.

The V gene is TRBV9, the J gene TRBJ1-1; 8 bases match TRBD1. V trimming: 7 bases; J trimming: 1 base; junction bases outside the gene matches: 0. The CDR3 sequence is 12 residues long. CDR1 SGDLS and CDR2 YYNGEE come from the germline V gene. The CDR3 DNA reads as TGTGCCAGCCAGGGGGCGAACACTGAAGCTTTCTTT. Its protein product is CASQGANTEAFF.

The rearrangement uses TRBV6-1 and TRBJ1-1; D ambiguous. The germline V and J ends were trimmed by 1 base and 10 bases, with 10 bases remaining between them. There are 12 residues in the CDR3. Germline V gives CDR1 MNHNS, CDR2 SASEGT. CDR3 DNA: TGTGCCAGCAGTGAAGTTCTCAGCGCAGCTTTCTTT. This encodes CASSEVLSAAFF.

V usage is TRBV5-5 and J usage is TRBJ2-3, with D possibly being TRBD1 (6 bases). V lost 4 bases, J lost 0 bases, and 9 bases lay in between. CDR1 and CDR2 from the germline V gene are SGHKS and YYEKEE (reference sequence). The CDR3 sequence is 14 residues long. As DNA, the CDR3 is TGTGCCAGCAGCGGGGGACACAGCACAGATACGCAGTATTTT. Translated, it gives CASSGGHSTDTQYF.

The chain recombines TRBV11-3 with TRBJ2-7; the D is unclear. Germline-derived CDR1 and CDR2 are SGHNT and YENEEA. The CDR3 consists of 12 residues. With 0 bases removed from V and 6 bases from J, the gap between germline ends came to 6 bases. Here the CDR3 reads CASSLDDTEQYF. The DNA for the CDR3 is TGTGCCAGCAGCTTAGACGACACCGAGCAGTACTTC.

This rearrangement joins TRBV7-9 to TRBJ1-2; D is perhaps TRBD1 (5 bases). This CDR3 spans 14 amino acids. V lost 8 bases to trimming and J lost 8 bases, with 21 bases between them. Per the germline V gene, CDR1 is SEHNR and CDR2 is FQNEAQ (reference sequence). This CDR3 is CASAGRRESKGYTF. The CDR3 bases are TGTGCCAGCGCGGGGCGCAGGGAGTCAAAGGGCTACACCTTC.

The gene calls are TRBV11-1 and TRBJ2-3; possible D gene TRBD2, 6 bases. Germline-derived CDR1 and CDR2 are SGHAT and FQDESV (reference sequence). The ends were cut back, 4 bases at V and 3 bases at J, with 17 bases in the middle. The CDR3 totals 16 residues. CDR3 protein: CASSSWVAGRTDTQYF. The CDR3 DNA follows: TGTGCCAGCAGCTCCTGGGTGGCGGGGAGGACAGATACGCAGTATTTT. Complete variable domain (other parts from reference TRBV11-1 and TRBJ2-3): EAEVAQSPRYKITEKSQAVAFWCDPISGHATLYWYRQILGQGPELLVQFQDESVVDDSQLPKDRFSAERLKGVDSTLKIQPAELGDSAMYLCASSSWVAGRTDTQYFGPGTRLTVL.

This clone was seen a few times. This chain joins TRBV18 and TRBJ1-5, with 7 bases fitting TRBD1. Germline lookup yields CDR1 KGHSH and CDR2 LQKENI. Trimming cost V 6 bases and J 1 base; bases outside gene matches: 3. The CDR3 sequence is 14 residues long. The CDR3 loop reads CASSSGGSNQPQHF. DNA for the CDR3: TGTGCCAGCTCCTCAGGGGGGAGCAATCAGCCCCAGCATTTT.

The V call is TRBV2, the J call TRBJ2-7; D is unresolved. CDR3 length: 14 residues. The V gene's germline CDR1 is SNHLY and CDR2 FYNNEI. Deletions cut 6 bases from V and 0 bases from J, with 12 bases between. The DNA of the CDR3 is TGTGCCAGCAGGATCCCGACGGTCTCCTACGAGCAGTACTTC. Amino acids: CASRIPTVSYEQYF.

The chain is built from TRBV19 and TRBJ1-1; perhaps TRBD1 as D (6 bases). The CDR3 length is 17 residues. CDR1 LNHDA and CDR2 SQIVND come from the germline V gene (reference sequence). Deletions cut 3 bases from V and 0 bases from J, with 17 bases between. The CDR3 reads CASSISGALILNTEAFF. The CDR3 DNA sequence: TGTGCCAGTAGTATTTCAGGGGCCCTAATCCTGAACACTGAAGCTTTCTTT.

The CDR3 DNA is TGCGCCAGCAGCCAGGGGGGGACCGAGACCACCGGGGAGCTGTTTTTT. Amino acid sequence: CASSQGGTETTGELFF. The genes are TRBV5-1 and TRBJ2-2; D possibly uses TRBD1 or TRBD2 (7 bases each). V was clipped by 4 bases and J by 4 bases, with 17 bases between them. The CDR3 extends over 16 amino acids. The germline gives CDR1 SGHRS, CDR2 YFSETQ.

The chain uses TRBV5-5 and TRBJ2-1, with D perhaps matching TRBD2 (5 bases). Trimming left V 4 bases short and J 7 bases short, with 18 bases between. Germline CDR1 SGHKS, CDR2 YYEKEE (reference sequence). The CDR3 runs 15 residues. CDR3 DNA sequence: TGTGCCAGCAGCCCCCGGACCGCGACGGGAAATGAGCAGTTCTTC. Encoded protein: CASSPRTATGNEQFF.

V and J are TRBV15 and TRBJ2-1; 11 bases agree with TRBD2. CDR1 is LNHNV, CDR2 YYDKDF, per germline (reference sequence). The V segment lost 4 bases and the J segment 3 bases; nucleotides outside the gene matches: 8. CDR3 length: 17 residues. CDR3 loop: CATSTTTSGTNYNEQFF. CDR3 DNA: TGTGCCACCAGCACCACGACTAGCGGGACGAACTACAATGAGCAGTTCTTC. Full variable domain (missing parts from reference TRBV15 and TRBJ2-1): DAMVIQNPRYQVTQFGKPVTLSCSQTLNHNVMYWYQQKSSQAPKLLFHYYDKDFNNEADTPDNFQSRRPNTSFCFLDIRSPGLGDTAMYLCATSTTTSGTNYNEQFFGPGTRLTVL.

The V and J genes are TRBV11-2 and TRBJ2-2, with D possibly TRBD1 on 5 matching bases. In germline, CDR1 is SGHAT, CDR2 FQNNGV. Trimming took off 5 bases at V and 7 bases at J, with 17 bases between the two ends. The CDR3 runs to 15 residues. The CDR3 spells CASSLTGSSGGELFF. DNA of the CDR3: TGTGCCAGCAGCCTTACAGGTTCCTCGGGCGGGGAGCTGTTTTTT.